By sample share, the clone carrying this T cell receptor beta chain is medium-sized. What it binds is unknown. An Oncomine TCR Beta short-read assay was used to sequence the DNA from cultured CD4+ T cells. Genomic DNA was isolated from CD4+ T cells that had been cultured. Each CDR3 protein is one row after TCRdb ran MiXCR on the PCR reads. The table has approximately 9,000 distinct CDR3 sequences, more than 30% seen once; the top ten hold about 20%. Germline V CDR1 and CDR2: DFQATT, SNEGSKA (reference sequence). V lost 6 bases and J lost 5, with 20 bases in between. CDR3 length: 14 residues. The data belong to a study of vaccination and CD4 T cells after COVID-19. Regarding treatment: roughly nine-day PBMC culture with coronavirus spike peptide pools or control peptides (ViraFEST assay). An unexposed donor provided the CD4+ T cells, which were collected before the COVID-19 pandemic (2011-2018). Roughly 2.1 million PBMCs went into each well for culture with approximately 9.8 IU/ml IL-2 and about 9.9 ug/ml peptide pools. Cultures got half-medium changes with IL-2 on days 3 and 7.

The source material was CD4+ T cells from blood, cultured in vitro. This sequence was found in a human donor in good health. The chain employs TRBV20-1 and TRBJ2-7; D gene ambiguous. The CDR3 is CSASKLPLGNEQYF. DNA for the CDR3: TGCAGTGCCTCCAAACTCCCCCTGGGGAACGAGCAGTACTTC.